These 21 T cell receptor beta chains originate from one sample sequenced in a study of identical twins. One entry per CDR3 protein, called by TCRdb with MiXCR from the 5' RACE reads. The sample yields 600,000 to 700,000 distinct CDR3 sequences, about 20% seen once. The data also belong to a second study, concerning T cells expressing NK-cell markers.

Input material: PBMCs. The receptors derive from a woman younger than 30 in good health.

In its sample, this clonotype was seen many times. The chain uses TRBV7-9 and TRBJ2-4; D ambiguous. The CDR3 length is 15 residues. The V gene lost 5 bases and the J gene lost 1 base, with 12 bases spanning the gap. Germline CDR1 SEHNR, CDR2 FQNEAQ (reference sequence). CDR3 nucleotides: TGTGCCAGCAGCCCGTGGAATGAGGCCAAAAACATTCAGTACTTC. The encoded protein is CASSPWNEAKNIQYF.

This clonotype was counted between two and nine times. The genes are TRBV7-2 and TRBJ1-1, with 11 bases matching TRBD1. Germline CDR1 is SGHTA and CDR2 is FQGNSA. The CDR3 consists of 15 residues. The junction had 9 bases not matched to a gene; V was cut back by 2 bases and J by 10 bases. CDR3 residues: CASSLLGTGGSGAFF. The CDR3 nucleotides are TGTGCCAGCAGCTTATTAGGGACAGGGGGGTCTGGAGCTTTCTTT.

This rearrangement joins TRBV29-1 to TRBJ1-1, with unresolved D. V dropped 5 bases and J dropped 5 bases, with 6 bases sitting between them. Germline V lookup: CDR1 SQVTM, CDR2 ANQGSEA. This CDR3 comprises 10 residues. CDR3 in DNA: TGCAGCGTTTCGCGGACTGAAGCTTTCTTT. Translation gives CSVSRTEAFF. Variable domain in full (rest from reference TRBV29-1 and TRBJ1-1): SAVISQKPSRDICQRGTSLTIQCQVDSQVTMMFWYRQQPGQSLTLIATANQGSEATYESGFVIDKFPISRPNLTFSTLTVSNMSPEDSSIYLCSVSRTEAFFGQGTRLTVV.

This clonotype was observed a handful of times. This chain connects TRBV4-2 to TRBJ2-3; the D is unclear. The length of the CDR3 is 13 residues. Germline lookup yields CDR1 LGHNA and CDR2 YNFKEQ. Between the trimmed V and J ends, which lost 0 bases and 6 bases, there was a span of 7 bases. This chain's CDR3 is CASSQDARDTQYF. In DNA form, the CDR3 reads TGTGCCAGCAGCCAAGATGCCCGGGATACGCAGTATTTT.

This rearrangement joins TRBV6-2 or TRBV6-3 to TRBJ2-7, with 15 bases lining up with TRBD2. V dropped 5 bases and J dropped 3; count of bases not matched to a gene: 11. The CDR3 totals 18 residues. Per the germline V gene, CDR1 is MNHEY and CDR2 is SVGEGT. The chain's CDR3 is CASSPRTSGRAWIYEQYF. The CDR3 DNA reads TGTGCCAGCAGTCCTCGGACTAGCGGGAGGGCGTGGATCTACGAGCAGTACTTC.

This clonotype was counted between two and nine times. The V call is TRBV29-1, the J call TRBJ1-1; D is uncertain. The CDR3 extends over 11 amino acids. CDR1 and CDR2 (germline): SQVTM, ANQGSEA. V was trimmed by 6 bases and J by 3 bases, leaving 8 bases between them. This CDR3 is CSVQADTEAFF. CDR3 coding DNA: TGCAGCGTCCAGGCGGACACTGAAGCTTTCTTT.

A few counts support this clonotype. The V call is TRBV5-1, the J call TRBJ2-7; D gene uncertain. The germline CDR1 and CDR2 sequences are SGHRS and YFSETQ. The germline V and J ends were trimmed by 3 bases and 1 base, with 11 bases remaining between them. CDR3 length: 14 residues. For the CDR3, the DNA is TGCGCCAGCAGCTCGAAAGGGATTTCCTACGAGCAGTACTTC. Its protein is CASSSKGISYEQYF.

This clonotype was seen many times. V gene TRBV7-2 combines with J gene TRBJ2-2; a possible D gene is TRBD2 (6 bases). The CDR3 loop spans 12 amino acids. Deletions cut 7 bases from V and 6 bases from J, with 9 bases between. The V gene's germline CDR1 is SGHTA and CDR2 FQGNSA. The CDR3 DNA follows: TGTGCCAGCACCTCGGGGGCCGGGGAGCTGTTTTTT. Translating it yields CASTSGAGELFF.

This clonotype was counted ten times or more. This chain uses TRBV20-1 with TRBJ2-5; TRBD1 or TRBD2 may be the D gene (5 bases each). Deletions cut 3 bases from V and 3 bases from J, with 14 bases between. This CDR3 has 14 amino acids. Germline-derived CDR1 and CDR2 are DFQATT and SNEGSKA (reference sequence). CDR3 DNA: TGCAGTGCTAGGAGTTGGTTGGGGGAAGAGACCCAGTACTTC. This sequence encodes CSARSWLGEETQYF.

The rearrangement joins TRBV29-1 to TRBJ1-2, with 9 bases matching TRBD1. CDR1 is SQVTM and CDR2 is ANQGSEA in the germline V gene. This CDR3 is built from 12 residues. Trimming cost V 4 bases and J 6 bases; bases outside gene matches: 3. Written as DNA, the CDR3 is TGCAGCGTTGCGACAGGGGGTAATGGCTACACCTTC. This sequence encodes CSVATGGNGYTF.

CDR3 residues: CASRAGVTRNEQFF. In DNA, the CDR3 is TGTGCCAGTAGAGCAGGGGTGACGAGGAATGAGCAGTTCTTC. The gene calls are TRBV19 and TRBJ2-1; maybe TRBD1 (6 bases). Germline V gene lookup returns CDR1 LNHDA and CDR2 SQIVND (reference sequence). This CDR3 region has 14 residues. Trimming took off 6 bases at V and 7 bases at J, with 16 bases between the two ends.

This clonotype was observed many times. The rearrangement links TRBV29-1 to TRBJ1-1; 7 bases match TRBD1. The CDR3 loop spans 13 amino acids. The ends lost 4 bases at V and 1 base at J; junction bases unmatched: 3. Germline V gene lookup returns CDR1 SQVTM and CDR2 ANQGSEA. Here the CDR3 reads CSVGRQGNTEAFF. CDR3 sequence (DNA): TGCAGCGTTGGGAGACAGGGGAACACTGAAGCTTTCTTT.

The chain has TRBV9 and TRBJ2-4, with D possibly being TRBD2 (5 bases). CDR1 is SGDLS, CDR2 YYNGEE, per germline. Trimming cost V 3 bases and J 13 bases, with 14 bases left between them. The CDR3 totals 12 residues. CDR3 residues: CASSEDFGAQYF. In DNA, the CDR3 is TGTGCCAGCAGCGAGGACTTTGGAGCCCAGTACTTC.

The table lists this clonotype with a few counts. The chain carries TRBV20-1 and TRBJ2-1; no definite D call. The CDR3 length is 14 residues. From germline, CDR1 is DFQATT and CDR2 SNEGSKA (reference sequence). V lost 1 base and J lost 4, with 11 bases in between. In DNA, the CDR3 is TGCAGTGCTAGAGTGGGCCCCGGATACAATGAGCAGTTCTTC. It specifies CSARVGPGYNEQFF.

As DNA, the CDR3 is TGTGCCAGCACACTAGCGGGAGCACACGAGCAGTACTTC. Amino acid sequence: CASTLAGAHEQYF. The chain uses TRBV3-1 and TRBJ2-7; 11 bases align to TRBD2. Per the germline V gene, CDR1 is LGHDT and CDR2 is YNNKEL (reference sequence). V shed 7 bases, J shed 5 bases, and the junction held 4 bases outside the gene matches. The CDR3 loop spans 13 amino acids.

The V gene is TRBV11-2, the J gene TRBJ2-1; D possibly matches TRBD1 or TRBD2 (6 bases each). Deletions cut 1 base from V and 8 bases from J, with 15 bases between. This CDR3 has 15 amino acids. Per the germline V gene, CDR1 is SGHAT and CDR2 is FQNNGV. The CDR3 loop is CASSLVGGPSDEQFF. The CDR3 DNA reads TGTGCCAGCAGCTTAGTTGGGGGGCCGTCCGATGAGCAGTTCTTC.

This clonotype was observed at least ten times. V is TRBV12-3 or TRBV12-4 and J is TRBJ2-7; 8 nucleotides match TRBD1. With 5 bases clipped from V and 3 bases from J, the junction kept 3 bases outside the gene matches. The CDR3 contains 13 residues. CDR3 bases: TGTGCCAGCAGTCTAGGACAGGGCTACGAGCAGTACTTC. It encodes CASSLGQGYEQYF.

This clonotype was picked up a small number of times. The chain joins TRBV5-1 to TRBJ2-3, with D possibly matching TRBD2 (6 bases). The germline gives CDR1 SGHRS, CDR2 YFSETQ. The CDR3 has 14 amino acids. Trimming removed 2 bases at V and 4 bases at J, with 11 bases between. The CDR3 loop reads CASSFEGEADTQYF. The DNA for the CDR3 is TGCGCCAGCAGCTTTGAAGGGGAGGCAGATACGCAGTATTTT.

The V and J genes are TRBV24-1 and TRBJ1-1; no definite D call. CDR1 is KGHDR, CDR2 SFDVKD, per germline. CDR3 size: 15 residues. V lost 0 bases and J 0 bases, leaving 7 bases between the germline ends. DNA for the CDR3: TGTGCCACCAGTGATTTGGTCTTAATGAACACTGAAGCTTTCTTT. Residues: CATSDLVLMNTEAFF.

The CDR3: CSARDLEGLTEAFF. The CDR3 coding sequence is TGCAGTGCTAGAGATCTTGAGGGGCTCACTGAAGCTTTCTTT. The rearrangement links TRBV20-1 to TRBJ1-1, with D possibly matching TRBD1 (5 bases). Germline V lookup: CDR1 DFQATT, CDR2 SNEGSKA (reference sequence). CDR3 length equals 14 residues. V lost 0 bases and J lost 4, with 12 bases in between.

This clonotype has only a few counts. The chain joins TRBV6-2 or TRBV6-3 to TRBJ2-3; 13 bases line up with TRBD2. The germline V gene encodes CDR1 MNHEY and CDR2 SVGEGT. The CDR3 consists of 21 residues. The ends lost 5 bases at V and 2 bases at J; junction bases unmatched: 19. The CDR3 sequence is CASSPARGSGTSGELTDTQYF. DNA for the CDR3: TGTGCCAGCAGTCCCGCGAGGGGGTCCGGGACTAGCGGGGAACTCACAGATACGCAGTATTTT.